This T cell receptor (beta chain) was captured by sequencing in a study of blood T cell repertoires in COVID-19. Overall study: The United States, Italy and Spain were the sources of the acute and convalescent COVID-19 samples. Sample material is recorded as cDNA or gDNA derived from T cells, B-cell-depleted T cells, or PBMCs.

Study processing details: Estimation of nucleated cell counts relied on the amplification of reference gene primers. The table came from immunoSEQ multiplex PCR; TCRdb's copy has only in-frame clones and leaves some out. Clone size and the V and J calls come from that table; the DNA yielded D and trimming. Among 150,000 to 200,000 clones listed, around 89% were seen once. The V gene's germline CDR1 is SGHRS and CDR2 YFSETQ. The CDR3 loop spans 18 amino acids. J was trimmed by 2 bases and V by 7 bases; bases with no gene match: 11. The rearrangement links TRBV5-1 to TRBJ2-2; 13 positions match TRBD2. The sample taken for sequencing was peripheral blood. The sequence came from a man in his fifties or sixties with acute or convalescent COVID-19. CDR3 amino acids: CASGHRTSGGANTGELFF. Written as DNA, the CDR3 is TGCGCCAGCGGCCACAGGACTAGCGGGGGCGCCAACACCGGGGAGCTGTTTTTT.